This entry lists 26 T cell receptor beta chains sequenced from one sample in a study of shared clonotypes between healthy human individuals. Using immunoSEQ multiplex PCR, the repertoire was profiled, and TCRdb retains in-frame clones only, with some absent. Of around 600,000 clones in the sample, around 97% were seen once. Specimen: naive CD4+ T cells sorted from blood. Subset noted: CD45RA+ positively selected. Receptor source: a woman aged 25 to 45 in good health.

This chain joins TRBV5-1 and TRBJ2-5, with 10 bases identical to TRBD2. The germline V gene has CDR1 SGHRS and CDR2 YFSETQ. V lost 0 bases and J lost 5; bases outside the gene matches: 1. The CDR3 runs 14 residues. This chain's CDR3 is CASSLASGSETQYF. CDR3 bases: TGCGCCAGCAGCTTGGCTAGCGGGAGTGAGACCCAGTACTTC.

The J gene is TRBJ2-7, the V gene TRBV7-9, with D possibly TRBD2 on 6 matching bases. Germline V gives CDR1 SEHNR, CDR2 FQNEAQ (reference sequence). This CDR3 has 18 amino acids. The germline V and J ends were trimmed by 2 bases and 2 bases, with 22 bases remaining between them. The CDR3 DNA is TGTGCCAGCAGCTTAAAAAGGGGACTTGAGGCTAGTCCCTACGAGCAGTACTTC. This encodes CASSLKRGLEASPYEQYF.

The chain uses TRBV19 and TRBJ2-2; D ambiguous. The V gene's germline CDR1 is LNHDA and CDR2 SQIVND (reference sequence). CDR3 size: 12 residues. Trimming shortened V by 6 bases and J by 5 bases, and 7 bases separated the two germline ends. DNA of the CDR3: TGTGCCAGTAGGGATAGGACCGGGGAGCTGTTTTTT. This translates into CASRDRTGELFF.

V gene TRBV2 combines with J gene TRBJ2-7; maybe TRBD2 (5 bases). Germline lookup yields CDR1 SNHLY and CDR2 FYNNEI. This CDR3 is 16 amino acids long. Between the trimmed V and J ends, which lost 7 bases and 5 bases, there was a span of 24 bases. CDR3 sequence: CASNPLVGPSGNEQYF. As DNA, the CDR3 is TGTGCCAGCAACCCTCTCGTGGGCCCCTCGGGAAACGAGCAGTACTTC.

V usage is TRBV7-9 and J usage is TRBJ1-5; 8 nucleotides line up with TRBD1. This CDR3 comprises 18 residues. V shed 1 base, J shed 0 bases, and the junction held 8 bases outside the gene matches. Per germline, CDR1 SEHNR and CDR2 FQNEAQ (reference sequence). As DNA, the CDR3 is TGTGCCAGCAGCTTAGGCTATGGGACAGGTTTTAGCAATCAGCCCCAGCATTTT. Translation gives CASSLGYGTGFSNQPQHF.

This clone was detected only a few times. The V call is TRBV7-9, the J call TRBJ2-7, with unresolved D. This CDR3 is 12 amino acids long. The V and J ends lost 5 bases and 3 bases respectively, with 8 bases between them. CDR1 is SEHNR and CDR2 is FQNEAQ in the germline V gene (reference sequence). This CDR3 reads CASSPSLYEQYF. CDR3 nucleotide sequence: TGTGCCAGCAGCCCCTCCCTCTACGAGCAGTACTTC.

On this clone: Other DNA sequences from this sample encode an identical CDR3 as well. The chain combines TRBV4-2 with TRBJ1-5, with D possibly TRBD1 on 5 matching bases. The V and J ends lost 3 bases and 1 base respectively, with 10 bases between them. CDR3 size: 15 residues. CDR1 is LGHNA, CDR2 YNFKEQ, per germline. Written as DNA, the CDR3 is TGTGCCAGCAGCCAGGGGGGAGGGAGCAATCAGCCCCAGCATTTT. Its protein is CASSQGGGSNQPQHF.

This clone appeared once. CDR3 sequence: CASSEAGVETQYF. For the CDR3, the DNA is TGTGCCAGCAGTGAAGCGGGAGTTGAGACCCAGTACTTC. This chain joins TRBV7-9 and TRBJ2-5; TRBD2 agrees at 8 bases. With 6 bases clipped from V and 5 bases from J, the junction kept 5 bases outside the gene matches. CDR3 length: 13 residues. CDR1 and CDR2 (germline): SEHNR, FQNEAQ (reference sequence).

The V call is TRBV28, the J call TRBJ2-1; 8 nucleotides align to TRBD2. Germline V gene sequence: CDR1 MDHEN, CDR2 SYDVKM. V trimming: 2 bases; J trimming: 4 bases; junction bases outside the gene matches: 7. The CDR3 spans 16 residues. The CDR3 DNA is TGTGCCAGCAGTTTAGGTTCTAGCGGGTTATACAATGAGCAGTTCTTC. Translation gives CASSLGSSGLYNEQFF.

This clone was observed a handful of times. The chain carries TRBV18 and TRBJ2-1; no clear D gene. The germline V gene has CDR1 KGHSH and CDR2 LQKENI. The CDR3 has 16 residues. The V and J ends lost 0 bases and 9 bases respectively, with 18 bases between them. The CDR3 nucleotides read TGTGCCAGCTCACCACCTGGTCCTTCAATGTCAAGTGAGCAGTTCTTC. Protein: CASSPPGPSMSSEQFF.

The V and J genes are TRBV6-1 and TRBJ2-4, with D tentatively TRBD1 (6 bases). From germline, CDR1 is MNHNS and CDR2 SASEGT. The CDR3 is 12 residues long. Trimming took 4 bases from V and 8 from J, leaving 9 bases between them. The CDR3 sequence: CASSVQGDIQYF. CDR3 DNA: TGTGCCAGCAGTGTACAGGGTGACATTCAGTACTTC.

This sequence joins TRBV7-9 and TRBJ1-1; tentative D call: TRBD1 (5 bases). The CDR3 extends over 14 amino acids. CDR1 is SEHNR, CDR2 FQNEAQ, per germline (reference sequence). V was pared by 4 bases and J by 0 bases, with 9 bases between. The CDR3: CASSSGTLNTEAFF. The CDR3 region has the DNA TGTGCCAGCAGCTCCGGGACCCTGAACACTGAAGCTTTCTTT. The whole variable domain, filled in from reference TRBV7-9 and TRBJ1-1, reads DTGVSQNPRHKITKRGQNVTFRCDPISEHNRLYWYRQTLGQGPEFLTYFQNEAQLEKSRLLSDRFSAERPKGSFSTLEIQRTEQGDSAMYLCASSSGTLNTEAFFGQGTRLTVV.

The J gene is TRBJ1-1, the V gene TRBV7-9, with no clear D. V was pared by 1 base and J by 1 base, with 7 bases between. Germline V gene sequence: CDR1 SEHNR, CDR2 FQNEAQ (reference sequence). The CDR3 spans 14 residues. The CDR3 nucleotides read TGTGCCAGCAGCTTAGAGGAGGGGAACACTGAAGCTTTCTTT. Translated, it gives CASSLEEGNTEAFF.

The chain uses TRBV13 and TRBJ1-6; no definite D call. The CDR3 spans 12 residues. Germline V CDR1 and CDR2: PRHDT, FYEKMQ (reference sequence). Trimming pared 3 bases from V and 10 bases from J, leaving 7 bases between. The CDR3 is CASSLGDSPLHF. The CDR3 DNA follows: TGTGCCAGCAGCTTGGGAGACTCACCCCTCCACTTT.

On this clone: Within the sample, other DNA sequences also encode this same CDR3. This chain connects TRBV30 to TRBJ2-1; no clear D. In germline, CDR1 is GTSNPN, CDR2 SVGIG (reference sequence). The CDR3 contains 12 residues. Trimming shortened V by 0 bases and J by 6 bases, and 6 bases separated the two germline ends. DNA for the CDR3: TGTGCCTGGAGTGTACGAGGCAATGAGCAGTTCTTC. Encoded protein: CAWSVRGNEQFF. Full variable domain (outside the CDR3, taken from reference TRBV30 and TRBJ2-1): SQTIHQWPATLVQPVGSPLSLECTVEGTSNPNLYWYRQAAGRGLQLLFYSVGIGQISSEVPQNLSASRPQDRQFILSSKKLLLSDSGFYLCAWSVRGNEQFFGPGTRLTVL.

V gene TRBV6-5 combines with J gene TRBJ1-2; D gene uncertain. The CDR3 consists of 13 residues. Trimming took off 0 bases at V and 3 bases at J, with 5 bases between the two ends. Germline V gene sequence: CDR1 MNHEY, CDR2 SVGAGI. The CDR3 here is CASSYSADYGYTF. The CDR3 nucleotides are TGTGCCAGCAGTTACTCGGCAGACTATGGCTACACCTTC.

The chain links TRBV5-6 to TRBJ2-2; TRBD2 matches at 9 bases. The CDR3 length is 17 residues. After removal of 5 bases from V and 6 bases from J, the junction contained 14 bases not matched to a gene. Germline CDR1 SGHDT, CDR2 YYEEEE. Here the CDR3 reads CASRSRGAGGVAGELFF. The CDR3 DNA reads TGTGCCAGCAGATCTCGTGGAGCGGGAGGAGTAGCCGGGGAGCTGTTTTTT.

This clone has just one count. The V gene is TRBV19, the J gene TRBJ1-2; no reliable D call. The CDR3 has 13 residues. Germline-derived CDR1 and CDR2 are LNHDA and SQIVND (reference sequence). Trimming took 6 bases from V and 0 from J, leaving 8 bases between them. The CDR3 sequence: CASSIFSNYGYTF. The CDR3 nucleotides are TGTGCCAGTAGCATATTTTCTAACTATGGCTACACCTTC.

The J gene is TRBJ2-1, the V gene TRBV18; 9 nucleotides agree with TRBD1. This CDR3 has 14 amino acids. Trimming removed 3 bases from V and 6 bases from J; junction bases left unmatched: 3. Germline V gene data show CDR1 as KGHSH and CDR2 as LQKENI. CDR3 bases: TGTGCCAGCTCACCGGGACAGGGTGGCAATGAGCAGTTCTTC. Amino acid sequence: CASSPGQGGNEQFF. Drawing the rest from reference TRBV18 and TRBJ2-1, the complete variable domain is NAGVMQNPRHLVRRRGQEARLRCSPMKGHSHVYWYRQLPEEGLKFMVYLQKENIIDESGMPKERFSAEFPKEGPSILRIQQVVRGDSAAYFCASSPGQGGNEQFFGPGTRLTVL.

The chain is built from TRBV5-1 and TRBJ1-6; maybe TRBD1 (5 bases). Germline V gene data show CDR1 as SGHRS and CDR2 as YFSETQ. The V and J ends lost 0 bases and 7 bases respectively, with 11 bases between them. The CDR3 runs to 15 residues. CDR3 nucleotides: TGCGCCAGCAGCTTGGCCTCAGGGACCAATTCACCCCTCCACTTT. Translation: CASSLASGTNSPLHF. Using reference TRBV5-1 and TRBJ1-6 for the parts outside the CDR3, the full variable domain is KAGVTQTPRYLIKTRGQQVTLSCSPISGHRSVSWYQQTPGQGLQFLFEYFSETQRNKGNFPGRFSGRQFSNSRSEMNVSTLELGDSALYLCASSLASGTNSPLHFGNGTRLTVT.

The chain recombines TRBV5-8 with TRBJ2-1; TRBD1 matches at 8 bases. V shed 6 bases, J shed 3 bases, and the junction held 8 bases outside the gene matches. The CDR3 has 15 residues. Germline V lookup: CDR1 SGHTS, CDR2 YDEGEE. The CDR3 DNA is TGTGCCAGCAATTACGGGACAGGTAACTACAATGAGCAGTTCTTC. It codes for CASNYGTGNYNEQFF. Variable domain in full (rest from reference TRBV5-8 and TRBJ2-1): EAGVTQSPTHLIKTRGQQATLRCSPISGHTSVYWYQQALGLGLQFLLWYDEGEERNRGNFPPRFSGRQFPNYSSELNVNALELEDSALYLCASNYGTGNYNEQFFGPGTRLTVL.

The chain carries TRBV15 and TRBJ2-7; D is ambiguous. CDR1 is LNHNV, CDR2 YYDKDF, per germline (reference sequence). The germline V and J ends were trimmed by 0 bases and 3 bases, with 21 bases remaining between them. The CDR3 is 18 amino acids. The CDR3 DNA is TGTGCCACCAGCAGAGATCAGGACCAGAGGTCTTACGTCTACGAGCAGTACTTC. Protein product: CATSRDQDQRSYVYEQYF.

As DNA, the CDR3 is TGTGCCAGCAGCCAAAACAGGGGGCCTAACTATGGCTACACCTTC. This encodes CASSQNRGPNYGYTF. The genes are TRBV5-4 and TRBJ1-2, with 9 bases aligning to TRBD1. V lost 4 bases, J lost 0 bases, and 4 bases stayed unmatched. CDR3 length: 15 residues. The germline V gene encodes CDR1 SGHNT and CDR2 YYREEE (reference sequence).

Here the CDR3 DNA reads TGTGCCAGCAGTGAAACAGGGTACGAGCAGTACTTC. Amino acids: CASSETGYEQYF. The chain is built from TRBV28 and TRBJ2-7; D perhaps matches TRBD1 (6 bases). Trimming stripped 5 bases from V and 4 bases from J, with 9 bases between. CDR3 length equals 12 residues. Germline lookup yields CDR1 MDHEN and CDR2 SYDVKM. The variable domain in full, with the rest retrieved from reference TRBV28 and TRBJ2-7, is DVKVTQSSRYLVKRTGEKVFLECVQDMDHENMFWYRQDPGLGLRLIYFSYDVKMKEKGDIPEGYSVSREKKERFSLILESASTNQTSMYLCASSETGYEQYFGPGTRLTVT.

The chain uses TRBV6-5 and TRBJ2-1; 9 positions match TRBD1. This CDR3 comprises 12 residues. The junction had 8 bases not matched to a gene; V was cut back by 6 bases and J by 14 bases. The germline V gene encodes CDR1 MNHEY and CDR2 SVGAGI. As DNA, the CDR3 is TGTGCCAGCAGGCCCGGGACAGGGAGAAAGTTCTTC. It codes for CASRPGTGRKFF.

This sequence joins TRBV19 and TRBJ1-1, with D perhaps TRBD1 (5 bases). Germline CDR1 LNHDA, CDR2 SQIVND (reference sequence). The CDR3 is made up of 14 amino acids. V was clipped by 10 bases and J by 1 base, with 16 bases between them. CDR3 nucleotides: TGTGCCACTCGGGGGGAGGGACCGAACACTGAAGCTTTCTTT. Translation gives CATRGEGPNTEAFF.